This T cell receptor beta chain was sequenced for a study of shared clonotypes between healthy human individuals. The count of this clone is one. Here immunoSEQ multiplex PCR was the method, and the copy in TCRdb shows in-frame clones only, minus some. The sample lists 450,000 to 650,000 clones, roughly 79% seen once, with 12% in the top ten. Germline V lookup: CDR1 LNHDA, CDR2 SQIVND (reference sequence). The CDR3 covers 16 residues. V was cut by 7 bases and J by 6 bases, with 22 bases left in between. This receptor was obtained from a middle-aged woman in good health. Some clones in this sample may be carry-over from other donors' samples. The sample was PBMCs. The V and J genes are TRBV19 and TRBJ2-1; perhaps TRBD2 as D (6 bases). The CDR3 sequence is CASTTGTARMANEQFF. CDR3 nucleotide sequence: TGTGCCAGTACCACCGGGACTGCCCGTATGGCCAATGAGCAGTTCTTC.